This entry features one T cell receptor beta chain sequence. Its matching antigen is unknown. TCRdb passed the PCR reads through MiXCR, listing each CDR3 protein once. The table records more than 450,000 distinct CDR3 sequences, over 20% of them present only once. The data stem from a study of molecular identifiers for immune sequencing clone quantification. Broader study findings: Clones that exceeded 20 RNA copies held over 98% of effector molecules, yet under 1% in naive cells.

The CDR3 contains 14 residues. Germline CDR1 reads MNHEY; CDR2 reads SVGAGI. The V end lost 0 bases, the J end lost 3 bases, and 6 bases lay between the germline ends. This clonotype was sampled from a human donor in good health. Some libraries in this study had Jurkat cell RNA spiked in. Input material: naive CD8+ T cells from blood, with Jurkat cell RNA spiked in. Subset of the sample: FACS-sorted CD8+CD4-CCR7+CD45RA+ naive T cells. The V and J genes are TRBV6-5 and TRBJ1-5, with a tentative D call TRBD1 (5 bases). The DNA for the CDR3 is TGTGCCAGCAGTTACTCAGGGGCCAATCAGCCCCAGCATTTT. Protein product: CASSYSGANQPQHF.